The clone carrying this T cell receptor (beta chain) was recorded at least ten times. The antigen is undetermined. This CDR3 is 13 amino acids long. The V and J ends lost 4 bases and 0 bases respectively, with 10 bases between them. Germline loops: CDR1 SQVTM, CDR2 ANQGSEA. These data originate in a study of early T cells in non-severe SARS-CoV-2 infection. Findings of the study overall: Matching results from VDJdb favored anti-spike CD8 responses, leaving private and CD4 specificities undetected.

Unique molecular identifiers were affixed to single, distinct cDNA molecules. MiXCR was run by TCRdb on the 5' RACE reads, yielding one entry per CDR3 protein. The sample lists 45,000 to 50,000 distinct CDR3 sequences; 6.2% were seen once. The receptor comes from an adult who was a healthcare worker with PCR-confirmed SARS-CoV-2 infection or an uninfected control (not recorded which). The rearrangement uses TRBV29-1 and TRBJ2-7; D perhaps matches TRBD2 (6 bases). The sample consisted of whole blood, taken at baseline. In nucleotides, the CDR3 is TGCAGCGTTGTCGGGAGTGGCTCCTACGAGCAGTACTTC. This gives the protein CSVVGSGSYEQYF.